This TCR beta chain was identified during a study of T cell responses to AZD1222 COVID-19 vaccine. Notes on the study in general: Clonal diversity may have been underestimated in mostly white British donors. Reportedly, nearly half the spike-specific TCRs target unmutated variant regions.

TCRdb's copy holds only in-frame clones and misses some; the assay was immunoSEQ multiplex PCR. The data show around 100,000 clones, 80% to 95% seen once. To note about this clone: Its antigen is not identified.

The clonotype originates from an adult in good health. Sequenced here: peripheral blood, sampled on day 0 of AZD1222 vaccination.

The chain's CDR3 is CASSPWTGFKGELFF. The CDR3 bases are TGTGCCAGCAGTCCGTGGACAGGGTTTAAGGGGGAGCTGTTTTTT. The genes are TRBV27 and TRBJ2-2, with TRBD1 matching 8 bases. CDR1 MNHEY and CDR2 SMNVEV come from the germline V gene (reference sequence). V shed 5 bases, J shed 8 bases, and the junction held 10 bases outside the gene matches. The CDR3 consists of 15 residues.